This T cell receptor beta chain was sequenced in a study of blood T cell repertoires in COVID-19. Study overall: Both acute and convalescent COVID-19 samples were obtained from the United States, Italy and Spain.

TCRdb's table, derived via immunoSEQ multiplex PCR, lists solely in-frame clones and lacks some. The repertoire holds over 65,000 clones, with 81% as singletons. Sample: peripheral blood. The sequence was collected from a human donor in a cohort sampled during active COVID-19.

DNA for the CDR3: TGTGCCACCAGTAGGACAGGTTACGAGCAGTACTTC. This encodes CATSRTGYEQYF. The chain combines TRBV24-1 with TRBJ2-7; 7 nucleotides align to TRBD1. V shed 6 bases and J 4 bases; nucleotides not matched to a gene: 2. Germline V CDR1 and CDR2: KGHDR, SFDVKD. The CDR3 covers 12 residues.